This T cell receptor beta chain is from a study of blood T cell repertoires in COVID-19. Under the authors' procedure: Using reference gene primer amplification, nucleated cell counts were estimated. Profiled with immunoSEQ multiplex PCR; TCRdb holds only in-frame clones, not every one. Clonal size and the V and J genes are those of that table, whereas D and trimming came from the DNA. Among around 160,000 clones listed, more than 75% were seen once. Participants were placed into cohorts based on the clinical history they reported. The TCR comes from a woman in her 30s with acute COVID-19. The source material was PBMCs or T cells enriched from blood (not recorded which).

The CDR3 region has the DNA TGCGCCAGCAGATCGGGGGACTCTGGAAACACCATATATTTT. Its protein product is CASRSGDSGNTIYF. This chain joins TRBV5-1 and TRBJ1-3, with a tentative D call TRBD1 (5 bases). Looked up from germline, CDR1 is SGHRS and CDR2 is YFSETQ. The CDR3 is 14 amino acids. Between the trimmed V and J ends, which lost 5 bases and 0 bases, there was a span of 9 bases.